The clone carrying this T cell receptor beta chain was picked up a small number of times. Its antigen is not known. CDR1 SGHAT and CDR2 FQNNGV come from the germline V gene. This CDR3 has 14 amino acids. The germline V and J ends were trimmed by 2 bases and 3 bases, with 11 bases remaining between them. This sample is part of a study of response to subunit inactivated influenza vaccine. Regarding the study as a whole: Every seasonal influenza vaccination brings in few new T cells, the authors suggested.

TCRdb ran MiXCR on the RT-PCR reads and lists one entry per CDR3 protein. The sample contains over 750,000 distinct CDR3 sequences, approximately 22% of which appear only once. The clonotype comes from a man in his fifties who received an inactivated influenza vaccine. The chain recombines TRBV11-2 with TRBJ2-7, with TRBD2 as a possible D gene (5 bases). Sequences were derived from PBMCs from blood, sampled around 5 days after vaccination. The CDR3 DNA is TGTGCCAGCAGCTTATACGGGGTTGGCTACGAGCAGTACTTC. Residues: CASSLYGVGYEQYF. Full variable domain (missing parts from reference TRBV11-2 and TRBJ2-7): EAGVAQSPRYKIIEKRQSVAFWCNPISGHATLYWYQQILGQGPKLLIQFQNNGVVDDSQLPKDRFSAERLKGVDSTLKIQPAKLEDSAVYLCASSLYGVGYEQYFGPGTRLTVT.